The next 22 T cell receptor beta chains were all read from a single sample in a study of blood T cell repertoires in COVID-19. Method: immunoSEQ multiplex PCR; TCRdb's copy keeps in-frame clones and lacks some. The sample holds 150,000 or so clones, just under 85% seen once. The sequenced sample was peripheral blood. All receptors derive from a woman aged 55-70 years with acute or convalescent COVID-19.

The CDR3: CASSQDPGMRAEAFF. Here the CDR3 DNA reads TGTGCCAGCAGCCAAGACCCCGGGATGCGCGCTGAAGCTTTCTTT. This chain links TRBV3-1 (or the pseudogene TRBV3-2) with TRBJ1-1; D unresolved. The V end was cut by 0 bases, the J end by 6 bases, with 14 bases between. The germline V gene has CDR1 LGHDT and CDR2 YNNKEL (reference sequence). The CDR3 totals 15 residues.

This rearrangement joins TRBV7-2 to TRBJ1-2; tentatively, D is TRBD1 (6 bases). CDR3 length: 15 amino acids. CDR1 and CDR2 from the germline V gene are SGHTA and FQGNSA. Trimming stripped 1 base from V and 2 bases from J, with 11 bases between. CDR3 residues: CASSLGGGVNYGYTF. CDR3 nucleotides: TGTGCCAGCAGCTTAGGGGGGGGCGTCAACTATGGCTACACCTTC.

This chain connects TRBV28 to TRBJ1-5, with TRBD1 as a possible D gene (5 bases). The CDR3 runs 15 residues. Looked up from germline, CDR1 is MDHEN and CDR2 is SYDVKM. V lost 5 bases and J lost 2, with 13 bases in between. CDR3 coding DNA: TGTGCCAGCAGTCCTATGGACACCGGCAATCAGCCCCAGCATTTT. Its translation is CASSPMDTGNQPQHF.

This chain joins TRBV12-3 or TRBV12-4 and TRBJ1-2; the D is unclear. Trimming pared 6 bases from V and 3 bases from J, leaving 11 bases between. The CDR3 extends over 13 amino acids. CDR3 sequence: CASSQRRDYGYTF. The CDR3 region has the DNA TGTGCCAGCAGCCAGAGGAGGGACTATGGCTACACCTTC.

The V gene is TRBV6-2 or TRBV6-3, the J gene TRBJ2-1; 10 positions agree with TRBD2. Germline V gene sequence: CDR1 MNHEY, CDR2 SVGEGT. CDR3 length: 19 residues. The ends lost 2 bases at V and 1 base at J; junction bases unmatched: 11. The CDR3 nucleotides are TGTGCCAGCAGTTACGGAGTAGCGGGGGGCTTAGTTTCCTACAATGAGCAGTTCTTC. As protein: CASSYGVAGGLVSYNEQFF.

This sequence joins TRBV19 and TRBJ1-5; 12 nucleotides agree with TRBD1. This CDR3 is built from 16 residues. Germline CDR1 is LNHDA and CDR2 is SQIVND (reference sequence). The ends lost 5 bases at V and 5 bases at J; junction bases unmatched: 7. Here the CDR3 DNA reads TGTGCCAGTAGTCTCCCGGGACAGGGGGCCTATCAGCCCCAGCATTTT. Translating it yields CASSLPGQGAYQPQHF.

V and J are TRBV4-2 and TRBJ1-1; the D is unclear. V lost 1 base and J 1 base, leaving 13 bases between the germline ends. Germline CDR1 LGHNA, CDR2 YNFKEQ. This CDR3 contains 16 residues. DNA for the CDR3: TGTGCCAGCAGCCAAGGATTTGGGCTGTCGAACACTGAAGCTTTCTTT. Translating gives CASSQGFGLSNTEAFF.

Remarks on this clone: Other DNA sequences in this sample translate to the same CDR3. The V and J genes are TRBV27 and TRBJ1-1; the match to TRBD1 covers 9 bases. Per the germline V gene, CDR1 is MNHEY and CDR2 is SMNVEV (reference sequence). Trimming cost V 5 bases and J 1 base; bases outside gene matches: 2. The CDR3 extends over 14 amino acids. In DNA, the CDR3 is TGTGCCAGCAGTGGACAGGGGCGGAACACTGAAGCTTTCTTT. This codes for CASSGQGRNTEAFF.

DNA for the CDR3: TGTGCCAGCATTGAGGACAGGGACCAGCCCCAGCATTTT. It is translated as CASIEDRDQPQHF. The V gene is TRBV21-1, the J gene TRBJ1-5; TRBD1 is the table's D call, not checked against the DNA. TRBV21-1 constitutes a pseudogene. The CDR3 sequence is 13 residues long.

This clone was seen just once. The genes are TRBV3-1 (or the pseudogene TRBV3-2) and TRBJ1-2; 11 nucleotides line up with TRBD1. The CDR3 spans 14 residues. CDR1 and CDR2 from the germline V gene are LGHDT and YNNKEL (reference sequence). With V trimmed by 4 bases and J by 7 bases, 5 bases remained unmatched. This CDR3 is CASSLLGTGGGYTF. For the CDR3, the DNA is TGTGCCAGCAGCCTCCTTGGGACAGGGGGTGGCTACACCTTC.

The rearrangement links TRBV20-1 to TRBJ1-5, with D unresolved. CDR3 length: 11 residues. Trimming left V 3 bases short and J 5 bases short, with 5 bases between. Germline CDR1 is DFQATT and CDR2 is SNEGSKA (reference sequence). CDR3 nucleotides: TGCAGTGCTAGCTCGTATCAGCCCCAGCATTTT. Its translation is CSASSYQPQHF.

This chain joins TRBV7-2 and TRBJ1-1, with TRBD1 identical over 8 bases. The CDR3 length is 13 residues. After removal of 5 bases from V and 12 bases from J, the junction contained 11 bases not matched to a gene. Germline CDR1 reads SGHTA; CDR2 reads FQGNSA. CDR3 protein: CASSRQDRVATFF. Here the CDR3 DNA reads TGTGCCAGCAGCCGCCAGGACAGGGTAGCAACTTTCTTT.

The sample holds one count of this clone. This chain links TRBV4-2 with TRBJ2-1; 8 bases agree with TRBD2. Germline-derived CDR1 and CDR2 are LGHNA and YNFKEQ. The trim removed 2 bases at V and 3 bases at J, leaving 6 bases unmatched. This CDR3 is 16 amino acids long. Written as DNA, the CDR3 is TGTGCCAGCAGCCAAAGTGCGGGGGGCTTCTACAATGAGCAGTTCTTC. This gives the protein CASSQSAGGFYNEQFF.

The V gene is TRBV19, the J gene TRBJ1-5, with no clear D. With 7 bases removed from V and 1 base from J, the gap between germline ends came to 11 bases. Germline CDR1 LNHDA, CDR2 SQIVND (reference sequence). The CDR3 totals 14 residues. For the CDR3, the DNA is TGTGCCAGTAATCTAGGGAGGAGCAATCAGCCCCAGCATTTT. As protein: CASNLGRSNQPQHF.

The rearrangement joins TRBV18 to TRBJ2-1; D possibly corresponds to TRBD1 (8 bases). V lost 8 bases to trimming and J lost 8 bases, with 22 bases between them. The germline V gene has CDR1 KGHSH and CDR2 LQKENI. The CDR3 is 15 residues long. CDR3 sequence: CASTRTGRVGDEQFF. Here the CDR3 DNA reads TGTGCCAGCACGCGGACAGGGAGGGTGGGCGATGAGCAGTTCTTC.

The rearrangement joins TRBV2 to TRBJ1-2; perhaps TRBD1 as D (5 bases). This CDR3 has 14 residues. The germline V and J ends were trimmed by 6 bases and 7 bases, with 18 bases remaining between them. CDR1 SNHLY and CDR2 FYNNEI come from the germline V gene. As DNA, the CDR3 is TGTGCCAGCAGCGGGGACTCCCTCCGGGTTGGCTACACCTTC. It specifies CASSGDSLRVGYTF.

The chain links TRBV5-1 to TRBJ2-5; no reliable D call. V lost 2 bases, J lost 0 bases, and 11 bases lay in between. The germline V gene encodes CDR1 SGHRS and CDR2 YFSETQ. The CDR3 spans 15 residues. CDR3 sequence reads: CASSLFPLYQETQYF. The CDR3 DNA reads TGCGCCAGCAGCTTATTTCCACTATACCAAGAGACCCAGTACTTC. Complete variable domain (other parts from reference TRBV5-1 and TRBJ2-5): KAGVTQTPRYLIKTRGQQVTLSCSPISGHRSVSWYQQTPGQGLQFLFEYFSETQRNKGNFPGRFSGRQFSNSRSEMNVSTLELGDSALYLCASSLFPLYQETQYFGPGTRLLVL.

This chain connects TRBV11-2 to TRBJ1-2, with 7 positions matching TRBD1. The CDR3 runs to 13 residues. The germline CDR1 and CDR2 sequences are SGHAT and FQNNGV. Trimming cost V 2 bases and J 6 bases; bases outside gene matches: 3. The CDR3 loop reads CASSLRQGDGYTF. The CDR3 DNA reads TGTGCCAGCAGCTTAAGGCAGGGGGATGGCTACACCTTC.

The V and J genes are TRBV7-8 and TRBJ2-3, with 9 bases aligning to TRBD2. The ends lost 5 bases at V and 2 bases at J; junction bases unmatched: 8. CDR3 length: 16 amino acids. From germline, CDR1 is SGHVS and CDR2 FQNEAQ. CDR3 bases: TGTGCCAGCAGCCCATTAGCGGGGGCCCCCACAGATACGCAGTATTTT. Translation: CASSPLAGAPTDTQYF. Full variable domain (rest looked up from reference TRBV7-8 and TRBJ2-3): GAGVSQSPRYKVAKRGQDVALRCDPISGHVSLFWYQQALGQGPEFLTYFQNEAQLDKSGLPSDRFFAERPEGSVSTLKIQRTQQEDSAVYLCASSPLAGAPTDTQYFGPGTRLTVL.

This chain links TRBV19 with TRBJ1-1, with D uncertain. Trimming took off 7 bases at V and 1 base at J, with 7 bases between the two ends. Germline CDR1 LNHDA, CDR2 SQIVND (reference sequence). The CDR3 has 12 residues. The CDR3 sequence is CASTRRNTEAFF. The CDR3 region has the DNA TGTGCCAGTACCCGCAGGAACACTGAAGCTTTCTTT.

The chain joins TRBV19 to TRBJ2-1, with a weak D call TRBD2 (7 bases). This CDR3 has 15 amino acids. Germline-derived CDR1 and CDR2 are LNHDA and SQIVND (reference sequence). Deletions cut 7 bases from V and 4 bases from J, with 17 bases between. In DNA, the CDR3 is TGTGCCAGTAATCGGGGGGCCCTACTTTACAATGAGCAGTTCTTC. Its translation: CASNRGALLYNEQFF.

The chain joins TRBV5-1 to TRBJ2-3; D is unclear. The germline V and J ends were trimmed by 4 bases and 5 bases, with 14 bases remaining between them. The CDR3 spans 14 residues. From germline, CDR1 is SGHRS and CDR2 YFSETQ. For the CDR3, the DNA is TGCGCCAGCAGCCTATCGAGGCAAGGAGATACGCAGTATTTT. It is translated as CASSLSRQGDTQYF.